Sequencing of this T cell receptor beta chain was carried out in a study of cytomegalovirus exposure and HLA in healthy donors. Broader study findings: The authors listed 164 TCR beta chains as cytomegalovirus-associated. In vitro work confirmed that a few CMV-associated chains recognize CMV antigens. First-cohort TCR clusters tended to co-occur in the roughly 130 validation repertoires, a later analysis found.

TCRdb's table, derived via immunoSEQ multiplex PCR, lists solely in-frame clones and lacks some. The repertoire holds about 200,000 clones, with 80% to 90% as singletons. Concerning this clone: The antigen is unknown.

J lost 8 bases, V lost 5 bases, and 5 bases had no gene match. Germline V gene lookup returns CDR1 MNHEY and CDR2 SVGAGI. The CDR3 extends over 14 amino acids. The receptor's source is a woman aged 25-40 years in good health and CMV-seropositive. Material for sequencing was PBMCs. The chain uses TRBV6-5 and TRBJ2-1, with 11 bases fitting TRBD2. As DNA, the CDR3 is TGTGCCAGCAGTATAGCGGGAGGGTACGATGAGCAGTTCTTC. Translation: CASSIAGGYDEQFF.